Below are 28 T cell receptor beta chains sequenced from a single sample in a study of glioma-infiltrating T cells. TCR alpha and beta CDR3 regions were amplified from RNA using iRepertoire nested multiplex PCR. MiXCR, applied by TCRdb to the multiplex PCR reads, yields one record per CDR3 protein. The sample records some 150,000 distinct CDR3 sequences, around 42% being singletons. The material sequenced was glioma tissue, nonneoplastic brain tissue, or PBMCs (not recorded which). These receptors originate from a human donor with low-grade glioma or glioblastoma, undergoing nonglioma brain surgery, or in good health (not recorded which).

This clonotype was seen only a few times. The gene calls are TRBV7-2 and TRBJ2-7, with D possibly matching TRBD1 (5 bases). The germline V gene encodes CDR1 SGHTA and CDR2 FQGNSA. V was cut by 1 base and J by 3 bases, with 19 bases left in between. CDR3 length equals 17 residues. Written as DNA, the CDR3 is TGTGCCAGCAGCTTAGAAGGACACCCAACGGCCTTCTACGAGCAGTACTTC. As protein: CASSLEGHPTAFYEQYF.

CDR3 protein: CAISESATYEQYF. DNA of the CDR3: TGTGCCATCAGTGAGTCAGCTACCTACGAGCAGTACTTC. V usage is TRBV10-3 and J usage is TRBJ2-7; D ambiguous. V lost 0 bases and J 2 bases, leaving 5 bases between the germline ends. The CDR3 length is 13 residues. CDR1 is ENHRY, CDR2 SYGVKD, per germline.

The V call is TRBV11-2, the J call TRBJ1-6; D is uncertain. Germline V gene data show CDR1 as SGHAT and CDR2 as FQNNGV. This CDR3 is 13 amino acids long. V was trimmed by 0 bases and J by 10 bases, leaving 7 bases between them. CDR3 residues: CASSLETDSPLHF. As DNA, the CDR3 is TGTGCCAGCAGCTTAGAAACGGACTCACCCCTCCACTTT.

Regarding this clonotype: The junction and the germline gene differ at one end; a read error may be behind it. The CDR3 DNA reads TGTGCCAGCATCCAAGACCAGGACAGCAGCCAGTACTTC. This gives the protein CASIQDQDSSQYF. The rearrangement links TRBV3-1 to TRBJ2-7; D may be TRBD1 (6 bases). The CDR3 runs 13 residues. Germline loops: CDR1 LGHDT, CDR2 YNNKEL (reference sequence).

The CDR3 DNA is TGTGCCAGCAGTTTATCTGGCGGGGGCACAGATACGCAGTATTTT. It yields the protein CASSLSGGGTDTQYF. The gene calls are TRBV27 and TRBJ2-3, with a possible D match to TRBD2 (6 bases). The CDR3 contains 15 residues. V shed 0 bases and J shed 1 base, with 8 bases lying between them. Germline CDR1 and CDR2: MNHEY and SMNVEV (reference sequence).

This chain connects TRBV2 to TRBJ2-5; D is perhaps TRBD1 (7 bases). The V and J ends lost 8 bases and 2 bases respectively, with 15 bases between them. The CDR3 consists of 14 residues. The germline CDR1 and CDR2 sequences are SNHLY and FYNNEI. DNA of the CDR3: TGTGCCAGCCGCCCAGGGGGGCCTCAAGAGACCCAGTACTTC. Its translation: CASRPGGPQETQYF. The full variable domain, with the rest looked up from reference TRBV2 and TRBJ2-5, is EPEVTQTPSHQVTQMGQEVILRCVPISNHLYFYWYRQILGQKVEFLVSFYNNEISEKSEIFDDQFSVERPDGSNFTLKIRSTKLEDSAMYFCASRPGGPQETQYFGPGTRLLVL.

The rearrangement uses TRBV18 and TRBJ1-1; no reliable D call. Trimming cost V 2 bases and J 3 bases, with 10 bases left between them. Germline assignment: CDR1 KGHSH and CDR2 LQKENI. CDR3 length equals 14 residues. CDR3 in amino acids: CASSPVSDHTEAFF. For the CDR3, the DNA is TGTGCCAGCTCACCAGTTTCAGACCACACTGAAGCTTTCTTT. Using reference TRBV18 and TRBJ1-1 for the parts outside the CDR3, the full variable domain is NAGVMQNPRHLVRRRGQEARLRCSPMKGHSHVYWYRQLPEEGLKFMVYLQKENIIDESGMPKERFSAEFPKEGPSILRIQQVVRGDSAAYFCASSPVSDHTEAFFGQGTRLTVV.

About this clonotype itself: A much larger clone differs by one base, so this may be a read error. The chain has TRBV7-2 and TRBJ1-5, with TRBD1 identical over 7 bases. J was trimmed by 5 bases and V by 5 bases; bases with no gene match: 3. The germline V gene encodes CDR1 SGHTA and CDR2 FQGNSA. This CDR3 spans 13 amino acids. The CDR3 region is CASSGQVHQPQHF. CDR3 in DNA: TGTGCCAGCAGCGGACAGGTCCATCAGCCCCAGCATTTT. Supplemented by reference TRBV7-2 and TRBJ1-5, the full variable domain reads GAGVSQSPSNKVTEKGKDVELRCDPISGHTALYWYRQSLGQGLEFLIYFQGNSAPDKSGLPSDRFSAERTGGSVSTLTIQRTQQEDSAVYLCASSGQVHQPQHFGDGTRLSIL.

The CDR3 DNA is TGCAGTGATAGCCGGGGAAATGATGGCTACACCTTC. Translated, it gives CSDSRGNDGYTF. This chain joins TRBV20-1 and TRBJ1-2; D is unclear. CDR1 and CDR2 from the germline V gene are DFQATT and SNEGSKA (reference sequence). The CDR3 length is 12 residues. Trimming took 7 bases from V and 6 from J, leaving 15 bases between them.

This chain links TRBV7-2 with TRBJ2-3; D is tentatively TRBD1 or TRBD2 (5 bases each). Trimming took 8 bases from V and 5 from J, leaving 14 bases between them. The CDR3 has 13 residues. From germline, CDR1 is SGHTA and CDR2 FQGNSA. In DNA form, the CDR3 reads TGTGCCAGCCGGGGCACAGCGAGAGATACGCAGTATTTT. Amino acid sequence: CASRGTARDTQYF.

This chain connects TRBV4-1 to TRBJ1-1; no clear D gene. The CDR3 contains 14 residues. Looked up from germline, CDR1 is MGHRA and CDR2 is YSYEKL. V was trimmed by 3 bases and J by 1 base, leaving 9 bases between them. The CDR3 is CASSHPPRNTEAFF. The CDR3 nucleotides read TGCGCCAGCAGCCACCCACCCCGGAACACTGAAGCTTTCTTT.

This clonotype has just a few counts. J is TRBJ1-2 and V is TRBV20-1; 7 nucleotides match TRBD1. The V gene end was trimmed by 1 base and the J gene end by 2 bases; junction bases not matched to a gene: 4. The CDR3 extends over 14 amino acids. The germline V gene has CDR1 DFQATT and CDR2 SNEGSKA (reference sequence). CDR3 DNA: TGCAGTGCTAGAGGGGCAGGGGGAAACTATGGCTACACCTTC. This translates into CSARGAGGNYGYTF.

The chain recombines TRBV20-1 with TRBJ1-1; 7 nucleotides line up with TRBD1. There are 14 residues in the CDR3. The ends lost 6 bases at V and 5 bases at J; junction bases unmatched: 12. Germline-derived CDR1 and CDR2 are DFQATT and SNEGSKA (reference sequence). Here the CDR3 reads CSAQGQAGVTEAFF. DNA for the CDR3: TGCAGTGCCCAAGGACAGGCTGGTGTGACTGAAGCTTTCTTT.

The chain has TRBV29-1 and TRBJ1-1; D is undetermined. The CDR3 is made up of 10 amino acids. Germline values: CDR1 SQVTM, CDR2 ANQGSEA. The V and J ends lost 5 bases and 5 bases respectively, with 6 bases between them. Here the CDR3 reads CSVLKTEAFF. The CDR3 DNA follows: TGCAGCGTTCTTAAAACTGAAGCTTTCTTT. The whole variable domain, remainder taken from reference TRBV29-1 and TRBJ1-1, is SAVISQKPSRDICQRGTSLTIQCQVDSQVTMMFWYRQQPGQSLTLIATANQGSEATYESGFVIDKFPISRPNLTFSTLTVSNMSPEDSSIYLCSVLKTEAFFGQGTRLTVV.

The genes are TRBV27 and TRBJ2-3; tentative D call: TRBD2 (5 bases). The CDR3 length is 16 residues. The germline CDR1 and CDR2 sequences are MNHEY and SMNVEV (reference sequence). Between the trimmed V and J ends, which lost 0 bases and 5 bases, there was a span of 15 bases. In nucleotides, the CDR3 is TGTGCCAGCAGTTTATCACACTCTCTACTAGGAGATACGCAGTATTTT. This translates into CASSLSHSLLGDTQYF.

This clonotype was detected only a few times. The chain has TRBV27 and TRBJ2-3; D remains ambiguous. The CDR3 sequence is 10 residues long. Germline CDR1 is MNHEY and CDR2 is SMNVEV (reference sequence). Trimming removed 9 bases at V and 4 bases at J, with 5 bases between. The CDR3 region has the DNA TGTGCCAGGGAATCAGATACGCAGTATTTT. Translating it yields CARESDTQYF.

The genes are TRBV20-1 and TRBJ1-4; D is unclear. This CDR3 has 8 residues. Germline V gene sequence: CDR1 DFQATT, CDR2 SNEGSKA (reference sequence). Trimming took off 7 bases at V and 8 bases at J, with 2 bases between the two ends. The CDR3 nucleotides read TGCAGTGAAGAAAAACTGTTTTTT. Translated: CSEEKLFF.

This clonotype came up a few times. The V call is TRBV20-1, the J call TRBJ2-3; a possible D gene is TRBD1 (5 bases). This CDR3 comprises 15 residues. Per the germline V gene, CDR1 is DFQATT and CDR2 is SNEGSKA (reference sequence). The V and J ends lost 6 bases and 3 bases respectively, with 19 bases between them. The CDR3 DNA reads TGCAGTGCCAAAGAGACAAGGGGTCCTACAGATACGCAGTATTTT. This sequence encodes CSAKETRGPTDTQYF.

The J gene is TRBJ2-7, the V gene TRBV20-1; 10 bases align to TRBD2. This CDR3 spans 14 amino acids. V dropped 6 bases and J dropped 6; count of bases not matched to a gene: 11. The germline V gene has CDR1 DFQATT and CDR2 SNEGSKA (reference sequence). Written as DNA, the CDR3 is TGCAGTGCCCTACGGGCTAGCGGGAGTTCCGAGCAGTACTTC. Its translation is CSALRASGSSEQYF.

The V and J genes are TRBV19 and TRBJ2-7, with D uncertain. The length of the CDR3 is 15 residues. The V end was cut by 2 bases, the J end by 3 bases, with 14 bases between. Per germline, CDR1 LNHDA and CDR2 SQIVND (reference sequence). Here the CDR3 DNA reads TGTGCCAGTAGTATAAATACACTGGGCCTCTACGAGCAGTACTTC. Its translation: CASSINTLGLYEQYF.

The table lists this clonotype with many counts. The V call is TRBV6-2 or TRBV6-3, the J call TRBJ1-1, with unresolved D. Looked up from germline, CDR1 is MNHEY and CDR2 is SVGEGT. This CDR3 is 13 amino acids long. Trimming stripped 6 bases from V and 0 bases from J, with 8 bases between. CDR3 bases: TGTGCCAGCAGAACATCCATGAACACTGAAGCTTTCTTT. Protein sequence: CASRTSMNTEAFF.

In regard to this clonotype: A much larger clone is a single base away; this may be a read error. The CDR3 DNA is TGTGCCAGCAGTTACGGGACACATGCTCCGCATACGCTGTATTTT. Translated, it gives CASSYGTHAPHTLYF. The chain links TRBV6-5 to TRBJ2-3, with D possibly matching TRBD1 (6 bases). This CDR3 is built from 15 residues. Per germline, CDR1 MNHEY and CDR2 SVGAGI.

V and J are TRBV6-2 or TRBV6-3 and TRBJ2-1; D remains unclear. The ends were cut back, 5 bases at V and 9 bases at J, with 11 bases in the middle. The germline V gene has CDR1 MNHEY and CDR2 SVGEGT. This CDR3 has 12 amino acids. DNA of the CDR3: TGTGCCAGCAGTCAAATTTCAAGTGAGCAGTTCTTC. Its protein is CASSQISSEQFF.

This clonotype was recorded a few times. J is TRBJ1-1 and V is TRBV27; D is perhaps TRBD1 (6 bases). Trimming stripped 3 bases from V and 0 bases from J, with 11 bases between. In germline, CDR1 is MNHEY, CDR2 SMNVEV (reference sequence). CDR3 length: 15 amino acids. CDR3 protein: CASSFRGQMNTEAFF. CDR3 nucleotide sequence: TGTGCCAGCAGTTTCCGCGGACAGATGAACACTGAAGCTTTCTTT.

The chain employs TRBV6-6 and TRBJ1-2; 7 nucleotides line up with TRBD1. CDR1 and CDR2 from the germline V gene are MNHNY and SVGAGI (reference sequence). After removal of 0 bases from V and 4 bases from J, the junction contained 2 bases not matched to a gene. This CDR3 comprises 14 residues. The CDR3 spells CASSYSRTGYGYTF. DNA for the CDR3: TGTGCCAGCAGTTACTCGAGGACAGGCTATGGCTACACCTTC.

This clonotype came up many times. The chain links TRBV10-1 to TRBJ2-7; weak D call: TRBD2 (5 bases). This CDR3 region has 12 residues. The germline V gene has CDR1 WNHNN and CDR2 SYGVQD (reference sequence). V lost 3 bases and J 5 bases, leaving 8 bases between the germline ends. The CDR3 sequence is CASSDRRNEQYF. CDR3 in DNA: TGCGCCAGCAGTGATAGGAGGAACGAGCAGTACTTC.

CDR3 residues: CASSFPTGGGYEQYF. The DNA of the CDR3 is TGTGCCAGCAGTTTCCCGACCGGAGGTGGCTACGAGCAGTACTTC. The chain has TRBV28 and TRBJ2-7; a weak D match, TRBD2 (5 bases). Trimming took 3 bases from V and 3 from J, leaving 15 bases between them. The V gene's germline CDR1 is MDHEN and CDR2 SYDVKM. This CDR3 is built from 15 residues.

The rearrangement joins TRBV28 to TRBJ2-5; perhaps D is TRBD1 or TRBD2 (5 bases each). V lost 5 bases, J lost 9 bases, and 13 bases lay in between. Germline CDR1 and CDR2: MDHEN and SYDVKM. This CDR3 spans 12 amino acids. CDR3 coding DNA: TGTGCCAGCAGTCACGGCGTGGGACCCCAGTACTTC. Its translation: CASSHGVGPQYF. Using reference TRBV28 and TRBJ2-5 for the parts outside the CDR3, the full variable domain is DVKVTQSSRYLVKRTGEKVFLECVQDMDHENMFWYRQDPGLGLRLIYFSYDVKMKEKGDIPEGYSVSREKKERFSLILESASTNQTSMYLCASSHGVGPQYFGPGTRLLVL.